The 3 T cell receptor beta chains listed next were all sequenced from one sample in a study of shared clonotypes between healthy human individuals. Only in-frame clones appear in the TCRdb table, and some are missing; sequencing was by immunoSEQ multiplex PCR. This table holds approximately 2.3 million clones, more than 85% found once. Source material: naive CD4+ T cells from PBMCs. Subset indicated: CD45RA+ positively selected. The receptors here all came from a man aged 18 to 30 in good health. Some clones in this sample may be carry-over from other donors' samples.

The chain's CDR3 is CAVSGSGRETQYF. CDR3 in DNA: TGTGCTGTTAGCGGGAGCGGTCGGGAGACCCAGTACTTC. This chain joins TRBV7-9 and TRBJ2-5; 9 bases agree with TRBD2. The CDR3 contains 13 residues. Germline loops: CDR1 SEHNR, CDR2 FQNEAQ (reference sequence).

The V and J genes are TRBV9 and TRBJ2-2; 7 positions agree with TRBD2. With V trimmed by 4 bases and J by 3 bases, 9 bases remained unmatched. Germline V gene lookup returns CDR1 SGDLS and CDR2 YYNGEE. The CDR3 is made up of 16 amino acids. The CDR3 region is CASSKRLALDTGELFF. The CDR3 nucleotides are TGTGCCAGCAGCAAAAGACTAGCCCTCGACACCGGGGAGCTGTTTTTT.

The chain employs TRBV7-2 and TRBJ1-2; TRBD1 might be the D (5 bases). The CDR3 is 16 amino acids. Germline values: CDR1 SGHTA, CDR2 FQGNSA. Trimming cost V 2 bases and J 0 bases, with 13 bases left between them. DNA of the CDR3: TGTGCCAGCAGCTTATTGATATGGGGCACTAACTATGGCTACACCTTC. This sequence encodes CASSLLIWGTNYGYTF. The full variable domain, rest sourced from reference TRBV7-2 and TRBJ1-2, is GAGVSQSPSNKVTEKGKDVELRCDPISGHTALYWYRQSLGQGLEFLIYFQGNSAPDKSGLPSDRFSAERTGGSVSTLTIQRTQQEDSAVYLCASSLLIWGTNYGYTFGSGTRLTVV.